These 22 T cell receptor beta chains originate from one sample sequenced in a study of shared clonotypes between healthy human individuals. As defined, naive CD8 cells were CD45RO-negative and positively selected for CCR7, with terminally differentiated effector memory CD45RA+ cells excluded. Data came from immunoSEQ multiplex PCR; TCRdb stores just in-frame clones and leaves some out. The table lists about 820,000 clones, 85% to 95% of them singletons. The source material was naive CD8+ T cells sorted from blood. The receptors stem from a man younger than 40 in good health.

This rearrangement joins TRBV27 to TRBJ1-1, with TRBD1 as a possible D gene (5 bases). Germline values: CDR1 MNHEY, CDR2 SMNVEV (reference sequence). This CDR3 region has 14 residues. V was cut by 6 bases and J by 0 bases, with 11 bases left in between. The CDR3 DNA is TGTGCCAGCAGACCGACAGATATGAACACTGAAGCTTTCTTT. Translation gives CASRPTDMNTEAFF.

This clone was seen only once. This sequence joins TRBV6-5 and TRBJ2-7, with D possibly called TRBD1 or TRBD2 (5 bases each). CDR1 is MNHEY, CDR2 SVGAGI, per germline. This CDR3 has 15 residues. V was shortened by 1 base and J by 0 bases, with 10 bases between the two germline ends. CDR3 nucleotide sequence: TGTGCCAGCAGTTACTATTCAGGGAGCTCCTACGAGCAGTACTTC. Its translation: CASSYYSGSSYEQYF.

The V and J genes are TRBV2 and TRBJ2-7, with TRBD2 matching over 7 bases. V dropped 4 bases and J dropped 0; count of bases not matched to a gene: 6. Germline CDR1 reads SNHLY; CDR2 reads FYNNEI. CDR3 length equals 15 residues. Here the CDR3 DNA reads TGTGCCAGCAGTGGCACTAGCGCCGCCTCCTACGAGCAGTACTTC. Its protein product is CASSGTSAASYEQYF.

The V and J genes are TRBV7-6 and TRBJ2-1, with 9 bases lining up with TRBD2. The CDR3 has 15 amino acids. Germline V gene data show CDR1 as SGHVS and CDR2 as FNYEAQ. The ends lost 5 bases at V and 2 bases at J; junction bases unmatched: 4. In nucleotides, the CDR3 is TGTGCCAGCAGCCTAGGGACTAGCACCTACAATGAGCAGTTCTTC. Protein: CASSLGTSTYNEQFF.

This chain joins TRBV30 and TRBJ2-1; D remains ambiguous. The V and J ends lost 5 bases and 10 bases respectively, with 9 bases between them. Germline CDR1 is GTSNPN and CDR2 is SVGIG (reference sequence). The CDR3 runs 10 residues. DNA of the CDR3: TGTGCCTGGGGCCCCGGGGAGCAGTTCTTC. Translated, it gives CAWGPGEQFF.

J is TRBJ1-5 and V is TRBV2; possible D gene TRBD1, 5 bases. The CDR3 is 15 residues long. Germline CDR1 SNHLY, CDR2 FYNNEI. Trimming shortened V by 1 base and J by 4 bases, and 11 bases separated the two germline ends. CDR3 protein: CASSEGQGDNQPQHF. Written as DNA, the CDR3 is TGTGCCAGCAGTGAAGGCCAGGGAGATAATCAGCCCCAGCATTTT.

The J gene is TRBJ2-1, the V gene TRBV7-6; 10 bases map to TRBD2. Germline CDR1 is SGHVS and CDR2 is FNYEAQ. This CDR3 contains 18 residues. The V segment lost 1 base and the J segment 2 bases; nucleotides outside the gene matches: 8. This chain's CDR3 is CASSLEASGSGTYNEQFF. Written as DNA, the CDR3 is TGTGCCAGCAGCTTAGAGGCTAGCGGGAGTGGAACCTACAATGAGCAGTTCTTC. Full variable domain (outside the CDR3, taken from reference TRBV7-6 and TRBJ2-1): GAGVSQSPRYKVTKRGQDVALRCDPISGHVSLYWYRQALGQGPEFLTYFNYEAQQDKSGLPNDRFSAERPEGSISTLTIQRTEQRDSAMYRCASSLEASGSGTYNEQFFGPGTRLTVL.

Concerning this clone itself: Other DNA sequences of this sample code for an identical CDR3. The chain is built from TRBV18 and TRBJ2-3; TRBD1 might be the D (6 bases). Germline-derived CDR1 and CDR2 are KGHSH and LQKENI. Trimming removed 2 bases at V and 2 bases at J, with 8 bases between. There are 14 residues in the CDR3. The CDR3 DNA follows: TGTGCCAGCTCACCAGCAGGGGTCACAGATACGCAGTATTTT. The encoded protein is CASSPAGVTDTQYF.

Note on this clone: Distinct nucleotide sequences in the sample also encode this CDR3. CDR3 sequence reads: CASSLAGVGYEQYF. Here the CDR3 DNA reads TGTGCCAGCAGCTTAGCAGGGGTGGGGTACGAGCAGTACTTC. The chain uses TRBV11-2 and TRBJ2-7; D is possibly TRBD1 (6 bases). Trimming took off 1 base at V and 4 bases at J, with 11 bases between the two ends. The V gene's germline CDR1 is SGHAT and CDR2 FQNNGV. CDR3 size: 14 residues.

The sample holds one count of this clone. The chain is built from TRBV7-9 and TRBJ1-1; D uncertain. CDR3 length: 13 amino acids. Trimming stripped 1 base from V and 6 bases from J, with 9 bases between. Germline V CDR1 and CDR2: SEHNR, FQNEAQ (reference sequence). Here the CDR3 DNA reads TGTGCCAGCAGCTTAGTCTTAGACGCTGAAGCTTTCTTT. This encodes CASSLVLDAEAFF.

This rearrangement joins TRBV9 to TRBJ1-3; 7 positions agree with TRBD1. The CDR3 has 18 residues. CDR1 SGDLS and CDR2 YYNGEE come from the germline V gene. Losses at the gene ends were 0 bases for V and 0 bases for J; bases not matched to a gene: 9. The CDR3 region has the DNA TGTGCCAGCAGCGTAGCTGACGGGACAGTCATCTCTGGAAACACCATATATTTT. Its protein product is CASSVADGTVISGNTIYF. Together with reference TRBV9 and TRBJ1-3, the CDR3 gives the full variable domain: DSGVTQTPKHLITATGQRVTLRCSPRSGDLSVYWYQQSLDQGLQFLIQYYNGEERAKGNILERFSAQQFPDLHSELNLSSLELGDSALYFCASSVADGTVISGNTIYFGEGSWLTVV.

V gene TRBV29-1 combines with J gene TRBJ1-2; D is undetermined. This CDR3 spans 14 amino acids. Trimming took 6 bases from V and 4 from J, leaving 18 bases between them. Germline CDR1 is SQVTM and CDR2 is ANQGSEA. The CDR3: CSVSLVGAGYGYTF. In DNA form, the CDR3 reads TGCAGCGTATCCCTCGTTGGCGCGGGCTATGGCTACACCTTC.

The V gene is TRBV11-2, the J gene TRBJ2-7; no clear D. Looked up from germline, CDR1 is SGHAT and CDR2 is FQNNGV. Trimming removed 6 bases at V and 1 base at J, with 10 bases between. The CDR3 spans 13 residues. The CDR3 nucleotides read TGTGCCAGCAGGGGCCTGGGTTCCTACGAGCAGTACTTC. Translated, it gives CASRGLGSYEQYF.

This clone was observed a single time. The chain employs TRBV6-5 and TRBJ1-5; D uncertain. Per the germline V gene, CDR1 is MNHEY and CDR2 is SVGAGI. Trimming shortened V by 2 bases and J by 0 bases, and 8 bases separated the two germline ends. This CDR3 contains 15 residues. The CDR3 here is CASSYTSYSNQPQHF. The CDR3 nucleotides are TGTGCCAGCAGTTACACGTCTTATAGCAATCAGCCCCAGCATTTT.

This sequence joins TRBV30 and TRBJ2-2; TRBD2 is a possible D gene (5 bases). V shed 3 bases and J shed 0 bases, with 17 bases lying between them. Germline CDR1 and CDR2: GTSNPN and SVGIG (reference sequence). CDR3 length: 17 residues. Here the CDR3 reads CAWSIERNLANTGELFF. The DNA of the CDR3 is TGTGCCTGGAGCATTGAGCGGAACCTCGCGAACACCGGGGAGCTGTTTTTT.

The chain recombines TRBV14 with TRBJ2-2, with D maybe TRBD1 (5 bases). Germline loops: CDR1 SGHDN, CDR2 FVKESK. The CDR3 contains 15 residues. With 1 base removed from V and 5 bases from J, the gap between germline ends came to 11 bases. The CDR3 coding sequence is TGTGCCAGCAGCCAAGGACAGCTACTAACCGGGGAGCTGTTTTTT. This sequence encodes CASSQGQLLTGELFF.

A single count supports this clone. CDR3 sequence reads: CASSVSQGAGESNYGYTF. In DNA, the CDR3 is TGTGCCAGCAGTGTCTCACAGGGGGCCGGAGAATCTAACTATGGCTACACCTTC. The V gene is TRBV27, the J gene TRBJ1-2, with 9 bases that match TRBD1. V dropped 5 bases and J dropped 0; count of bases not matched to a gene: 13. CDR1 is MNHEY, CDR2 SMNVEV, per germline (reference sequence). The CDR3 spans 18 residues.

This chain connects TRBV5-1 to TRBJ2-2; weak D call: TRBD1 (5 bases). The germline V gene encodes CDR1 SGHRS and CDR2 YFSETQ. This CDR3 contains 16 residues. Trimming removed 4 bases from V and 3 bases from J, with 16 bases in between. The CDR3 protein is CASSTAGPRDTGELFF. In nucleotides, the CDR3 is TGCGCCAGCAGCACGGCAGGGCCTCGGGACACCGGGGAGCTGTTTTTT.

The chain couples TRBV5-4 to TRBJ2-1, with D uncertain. The V gene lost 2 bases and the J gene lost 2 bases, with 17 bases spanning the gap. Per the germline V gene, CDR1 is SGHNT and CDR2 is YYREEE (reference sequence). The CDR3 sequence is 17 residues long. The CDR3 sequence is CASSFRADPLPYNEQFF. The DNA for the CDR3 is TGTGCCAGCAGCTTCCGTGCGGATCCATTACCCTACAATGAGCAGTTCTTC.

The chain recombines TRBV29-1 with TRBJ2-5; 7 nucleotides agree with TRBD1. Trimming at V came to 8 bases and at J to 4 bases, leaving 10 bases not matched to a gene. This CDR3 spans 13 amino acids. Germline loops: CDR1 SQVTM, CDR2 ANQGSEA. The CDR3 DNA reads as TGCAGCTCTCAGACAGGGAGAGGAGAGACCCAGTACTTC. Encoded protein: CSSQTGRGETQYF.

This clone showed up just once. The chain couples TRBV5-8 to TRBJ2-5, with D possibly TRBD2 on 6 matching bases. V shed 7 bases and J shed 4 bases, with 14 bases lying between them. This CDR3 is built from 13 residues. Germline V gives CDR1 SGHTS, CDR2 YDEGEE. CDR3 in amino acids: CASPVEGGETQYF. The CDR3 DNA sequence: TGTGCCAGCCCCGTGGAGGGAGGAGAGACCCAGTACTTC. The full variable domain, with the rest looked up from reference TRBV5-8 and TRBJ2-5, is EAGVTQSPTHLIKTRGQQATLRCSPISGHTSVYWYQQALGLGLQFLLWYDEGEERNRGNFPPRFSGRQFPNYSSELNVNALELEDSALYLCASPVEGGETQYFGPGTRLLVL.

The rearrangement uses TRBV4-1 and TRBJ2-7; D gene ambiguous. Germline V CDR1 and CDR2: MGHRA, YSYEKL. V lost 1 base to trimming and J lost 3 bases, with 10 bases between them. The CDR3 runs to 14 residues. CDR3 sequence reads: CASSQAPGIYEQYF. The CDR3, as DNA: TGCGCCAGCAGCCAAGCTCCGGGTATCTACGAGCAGTACTTC.